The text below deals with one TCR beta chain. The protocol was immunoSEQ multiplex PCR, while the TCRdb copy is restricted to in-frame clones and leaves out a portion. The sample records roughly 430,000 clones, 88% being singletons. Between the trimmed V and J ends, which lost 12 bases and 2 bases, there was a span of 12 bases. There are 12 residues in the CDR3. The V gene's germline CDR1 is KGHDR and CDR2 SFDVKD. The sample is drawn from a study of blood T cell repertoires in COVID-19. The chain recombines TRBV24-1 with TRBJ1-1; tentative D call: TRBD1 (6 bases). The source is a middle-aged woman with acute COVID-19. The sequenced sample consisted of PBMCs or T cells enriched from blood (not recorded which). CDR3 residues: CAVRGHNTEAFF. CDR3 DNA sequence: TGTGCCGTCAGGGGACATAACACTGAAGCTTTCTTT.